This TCR beta chain was captured by sequencing in a study of blood T cell repertoires in COVID-19. Overall study context: Acute and convalescent COVID-19 samples came from the United States, Italy and Spain. T cells, B-cell-depleted T cells, or PBMCs provided the cDNA or gDNA that served as material.

The CDR3 runs to 13 residues. CDR1 and CDR2 (germline): MDHEN, SYDVKM. J lost 5 bases, V lost 5 bases, and 3 bases had no gene match. In the original processing: Nucleated cell counts were estimated from reference gene primer amplification. Profiling relied on immunoSEQ multiplex PCR, and the TCRdb table lists in-frame clones only, not all of them. Clone size and the V and J calls come from that table; the DNA yielded D and trimming. In the table there are approximately 47,000 clones, 86% of which are singletons. Sequenced material: peripheral blood. V is TRBV28 and J is TRBJ1-5; 7 nucleotides agree with TRBD1. The TCR originated in a woman aged 55-69 years with acute or convalescent COVID-19. CDR3 sequence: CASSTGAYQPQHF. CDR3 sequence (DNA): TGTGCCAGCAGTACAGGGGCGTATCAGCCCCAGCATTTT. Based on the CDR3 plus reference TRBV28 and TRBJ1-5, the full variable domain is DVKVTQSSRYLVKRTGEKVFLECVQDMDHENMFWYRQDPGLGLRLIYFSYDVKMKEKGDIPEGYSVSREKKERFSLILESASTNQTSMYLCASSTGAYQPQHFGDGTRLSIL.